This T cell receptor (beta chain) was sequenced during a study of PD-L1 blockade in urothelial cancer. Study as a whole: The study started patients on atezolizumab around 2014, giving 1,200 mg intravenously every 3 weeks. The authors examined blood 3 weeks (second dose) and 6 weeks after treatment start.

Time point given: peripheral blood 6 weeks after treatment start. Each PCR contained spiked-in synthetic TCR analog templates. Method: immunoSEQ multiplex PCR; TCRdb's copy keeps in-frame clones and lacks some. The table records around 87,000 clones, approximately 87% of them present only once. Trimming pared 8 bases from V and 3 bases from J, leaving 11 bases between. The V gene's germline CDR1 is MGHDK and CDR2 SYGVNS. This CDR3 spans 13 amino acids. The sample in question was PBMCs, obtained around atezolizumab (anti-PD-L1) treatment. This receptor was identified in a man aged 65 to 85 with urothelial cancer. This sequence joins TRBV25-1 and TRBJ1-3; D is uncertain. CDR3 nucleotides: TGTGCCAGCGGCACAAACATTGGAAACACCATATATTTT. Translating it yields CASGTNIGNTIYF.